One sample yielded the 27 T cell receptor beta chains listed below, sequenced in a study of OX40 agonist ivuxolimab in advanced cancers. The method was immunoSEQ multiplex PCR; TCRdb's version includes in-frame clones alone and lacks a portion of them. The table shows around 79,000 clones, with more than 85% occurring only once. Specimen: CD4+ or CD8+ T cells sorted from blood, collected in a trial of the OX40 agonist ivuxolimab. These receptors all come from an adult with an advanced solid tumor such as melanoma, head and neck, liver or kidney cancer.

The rearrangement uses TRBV7-8 and TRBJ1-5; possibly TRBD1 for D (5 bases). The V end lost 2 bases, the J end lost 1 base, and 9 bases lay between the germline ends. This CDR3 has 15 amino acids. Germline loops: CDR1 SGHVS, CDR2 FQNEAQ. CDR3 in amino acids: CASSLWGGSNQPQHF. The CDR3 coding sequence is TGTGCCAGCAGCTTATGGGGCGGGAGCAATCAGCCCCAGCATTTT.

V and J are TRBV30 and TRBJ2-1, with TRBD2 matching 11 bases. V lost 2 bases, J lost 4 bases, and 1 base stayed unmatched. The CDR3 has 14 amino acids. Germline-derived CDR1 and CDR2 are GTSNPN and SVGIG (reference sequence). CDR3 residues: CAWSRLAGYNEQFF. The CDR3 coding sequence is TGTGCCTGGAGTCGACTAGCGGGGTACAATGAGCAGTTCTTC.

The J gene is TRBJ2-5, the V gene TRBV19; D gene uncertain. The CDR3 has 13 residues. Trimming cost V 5 bases and J 3 bases, with 10 bases left between them. In germline, CDR1 is LNHDA, CDR2 SQIVND (reference sequence). The CDR3 nucleotides are TGTGCCAGTAGTTCTTTTGGTGAAGAGACCCAGTACTTC. Its translation: CASSSFGEETQYF.

This clone was found once. The chain employs TRBV28 and TRBJ2-1; 11 bases match TRBD2. The CDR3 is made up of 14 amino acids. Trimming removed 9 bases from V and 10 bases from J; junction bases left unmatched: 11. In germline, CDR1 is MDHEN, CDR2 SYDVKM. In nucleotides, the CDR3 is TGTGCCAGTTTCACTAGCGGGAGTTCTCGAGAGCAGTTCTTC. The encoded protein is CASFTSGSSREQFF.

The V and J genes are TRBV15 and TRBJ2-2; maybe TRBD1 (5 bases). Trimming left V 5 bases short and J 4 bases short, with 17 bases between. CDR3 length: 16 residues. Germline CDR1 and CDR2: LNHNV and YYDKDF (reference sequence). The CDR3 reads CATSRRQTPSTGELFF. The CDR3 DNA reads as TGTGCCACCAGCCGACGACAGACCCCGAGCACCGGGGAGCTGTTTTTT.

This chain uses TRBV30 with TRBJ1-3; D ambiguous. The germline V gene encodes CDR1 GTSNPN and CDR2 SVGIG (reference sequence). This CDR3 comprises 14 residues. With 3 bases removed from V and 0 bases from J, the gap between germline ends came to 9 bases. CDR3 residues: CAWRKDLSGNTIYF. The DNA for the CDR3 is TGTGCCTGGAGAAAGGATCTCTCTGGAAACACCATATATTTT.

V is TRBV7-9 and J is TRBJ1-4; D perhaps matches TRBD1 (5 bases). V was shortened by 0 bases and J by 4 bases, with 12 bases between the two germline ends. Germline CDR1 SEHNR, CDR2 FQNEAQ (reference sequence). CDR3 length: 16 residues. The CDR3 protein is CASSLAGQGFNEKLFF. CDR3 coding DNA: TGTGCCAGCAGCTTAGCGGGTCAGGGATTTAATGAAAAACTGTTTTTT.

The CDR3: CASRPVGSGIYNEQFF. The CDR3 coding sequence is TGTGCCAGTAGGCCCGTTGGTAGCGGGATATACAATGAGCAGTTCTTC. This chain joins TRBV19 and TRBJ2-1; 8 nucleotides match TRBD2. This CDR3 is 16 amino acids long. Germline trimming cut 6 bases from V and 4 bases from J; bases unmatched to any gene: 11. From germline, CDR1 is LNHDA and CDR2 SQIVND (reference sequence).

This sequence joins TRBV5-1 and TRBJ2-7; D is unclear. Germline-derived CDR1 and CDR2 are SGHRS and YFSETQ. The CDR3 is 15 amino acids. V was cut by 4 bases and J by 3 bases, with 17 bases left in between. CDR3 nucleotides: TGCGCCAGCAGCCCCGGTGACCCCATCCTCTACGAGCAGTACTTC. It translates to CASSPGDPILYEQYF. Drawing the rest from reference TRBV5-1 and TRBJ2-7, the complete variable domain is KAGVTQTPRYLIKTRGQQVTLSCSPISGHRSVSWYQQTPGQGLQFLFEYFSETQRNKGNFPGRFSGRQFSNSRSEMNVSTLELGDSALYLCASSPGDPILYEQYFGPGTRLTVT.

The chain combines TRBV6-1 with TRBJ2-7, with D possibly called TRBD1 or TRBD2 (5 bases each). V shed 3 bases and J shed 0 bases, with 12 bases lying between them. This CDR3 comprises 15 residues. Germline lookup yields CDR1 MNHNS and CDR2 SASEGT. The CDR3 reads CASSETGTSSYEQYF. Here the CDR3 DNA reads TGTGCCAGCAGTGAGACGGGGACGAGCTCCTACGAGCAGTACTTC.

On this clone: Other DNA sequences in this sample translate to the same CDR3. CDR3 sequence reads: CASSLGQGAYEQYF. The CDR3 DNA follows: TGCGCCAGCAGCCTGGGACAGGGGGCCTACGAGCAGTACTTC. This chain uses TRBV5-1 with TRBJ2-7, with 11 positions matching TRBD1. The CDR3 is made up of 14 amino acids. Trimming took 4 bases from V and 2 from J; bases not matched to a gene: 2. Germline V gene data show CDR1 as SGHRS and CDR2 as YFSETQ.

J is TRBJ2-7 and V is TRBV7-2; perhaps TRBD2 as D (5 bases). Per germline, CDR1 SGHTA and CDR2 FQGNSA. V gave up 5 bases and J gave up 3 bases, with 14 bases separating them. The CDR3 sequence is 14 residues long. CDR3 loop: CASSPDGILYEQYF. CDR3 DNA sequence: TGTGCCAGCAGCCCCGACGGGATCCTCTACGAGCAGTACTTC. The complete variable domain, with remaining parts taken from reference TRBV7-2 and TRBJ2-7, reads GAGVSQSPSNKVTEKGKDVELRCDPISGHTALYWYRQSLGQGLEFLIYFQGNSAPDKSGLPSDRFSAERTGGSVSTLTIQRTQQEDSAVYLCASSPDGILYEQYFGPGTRLTVT.

The chain employs TRBV28 and TRBJ2-7; the D is unclear. Germline V gene lookup returns CDR1 MDHEN and CDR2 SYDVKM. CDR3 length: 14 residues. Trimming pared 5 bases from V and 0 bases from J, leaving 11 bases between. The CDR3 region has the DNA TGTGCCAGCAGTCTTATTGGCCGCTCCTACGAGCAGTACTTC. Its translation is CASSLIGRSYEQYF.

The rearrangement links TRBV10-2 to TRBJ2-7; D may match TRBD1 or TRBD2 (5 bases each). Germline V gives CDR1 WSHSY, CDR2 SAAADI. The CDR3 consists of 15 residues. With 6 bases removed from V and 5 bases from J, the gap between germline ends came to 20 bases. The CDR3 DNA reads as TGCGCCAGCAGGCCGGGACGGACCCAGCAGGACGAGCAGTACTTC. This sequence encodes CASRPGRTQQDEQYF.

The chain employs TRBV5-4 and TRBJ2-1; TRBD2 aligns across 13 bases. The CDR3 is 15 residues long. CDR1 is SGHNT, CDR2 YYREEE, per germline (reference sequence). With V trimmed by 5 bases and J by 7 bases, 6 bases remained unmatched. This chain's CDR3 is CASRSGTSGKNEQFF. For the CDR3, the DNA is TGTGCCAGCAGATCCGGGACTAGCGGGAAAAATGAGCAGTTCTTC.

This chain links TRBV28 with TRBJ2-7, with D possibly TRBD1 on 6 matching bases. CDR1 is MDHEN and CDR2 is SYDVKM in the germline V gene. V dropped 8 bases and J dropped 2 bases, with 13 bases sitting between them. The CDR3 covers 13 residues. The CDR3 spells CASLRGYPYEQYF. The CDR3 DNA sequence: TGTGCCAGCCTTAGGGGGTACCCCTACGAGCAGTACTTC. The full variable domain, completed using reference TRBV28 and TRBJ2-7, is DVKVTQSSRYLVKRTGEKVFLECVQDMDHENMFWYRQDPGLGLRLIYFSYDVKMKEKGDIPEGYSVSREKKERFSLILESASTNQTSMYLCASLRGYPYEQYFGPGTRLTVT.

This chain uses TRBV28 with TRBJ1-5, with TRBD1 matching 7 bases. J was trimmed by 6 bases and V by 6 bases; bases with no gene match: 8. The CDR3 covers 14 residues. Germline values: CDR1 MDHEN, CDR2 SYDVKM. CDR3 sequence: CASSPTGMGQPQHF. The CDR3 region has the DNA TGTGCCAGCAGCCCGACAGGGATGGGTCAGCCCCAGCATTTT. The full variable domain, with the rest looked up from reference TRBV28 and TRBJ1-5, is DVKVTQSSRYLVKRTGEKVFLECVQDMDHENMFWYRQDPGLGLRLIYFSYDVKMKEKGDIPEGYSVSREKKERFSLILESASTNQTSMYLCASSPTGMGQPQHFGDGTRLSIL.

This clone was observed a single time. The V gene is TRBV30, the J gene TRBJ2-5, with TRBD1 matching 7 bases. The CDR3 is made up of 13 amino acids. Trimming removed 5 bases from V and 4 bases from J; junction bases left unmatched: 7. Germline lookup yields CDR1 GTSNPN and CDR2 SVGIG (reference sequence). CDR3 in amino acids: CAWATGVGETQYF. DNA of the CDR3: TGTGCCTGGGCAACAGGGGTCGGAGAGACCCAGTACTTC.

The chain links TRBV30 to TRBJ2-2; tentatively, D is TRBD2 (5 bases). Trimming took off 2 bases at V and 8 bases at J, with 12 bases between the two ends. CDR1 is GTSNPN, CDR2 SVGIG, per germline (reference sequence). This CDR3 region has 13 residues. CDR3 coding DNA: TGTGCCTGGAGTACGCTAGCAAGGGGGGAGCTGTTTTTT. Translated: CAWSTLARGELFF.

A few counts support this clone. J is TRBJ2-3 and V is TRBV6-6, with 7 bases aligning to TRBD1. The CDR3 sequence is 12 residues long. In germline, CDR1 is MNHNY, CDR2 SVGAGI (reference sequence). V shed 8 bases and J 6 bases; nucleotides not matched to a gene: 5. The CDR3 reads CASGPGQDTQYF. The CDR3 DNA sequence: TGTGCCAGCGGGCCGGGACAGGATACGCAGTATTTT.

V gene TRBV7-2 combines with J gene TRBJ1-2; TRBD1 is a possible D gene (6 bases). This CDR3 is built from 15 residues. The V end was cut by 0 bases, the J end by 4 bases, with 12 bases between. Germline CDR1 reads SGHTA; CDR2 reads FQGNSA. Here the CDR3 DNA reads TGTGCCAGCAGCTTAGCGCGGGACAACCTCTATGGCTACACCTTC. Translated, it gives CASSLARDNLYGYTF.

The chain has TRBV2 and TRBJ1-4, with TRBD1 matching over 7 bases. Germline V lookup: CDR1 SNHLY, CDR2 FYNNEI. The CDR3 length is 11 residues. V shed 7 bases and J 7 bases; nucleotides not matched to a gene: 0. CDR3 in DNA: TGTGCCAGCAACAGGGGTGAAAAACTGTTTTTT. It yields the protein CASNRGEKLFF.

The sample holds one count of this clone. The gene calls are TRBV11-3 and TRBJ2-5, with D unclear. Trimming removed 4 bases from V and 2 bases from J, with 11 bases in between. Germline V gene data show CDR1 as SGHNT and CDR2 as YENEEA. The CDR3 loop spans 14 amino acids. CDR3 protein: CASSSRKGQETQYF. DNA of the CDR3: TGTGCCAGCAGCTCCCGTAAGGGACAAGAGACCCAGTACTTC.

This clone was found once. The rearrangement uses TRBV2 and TRBJ2-7; tentatively, D is TRBD2 (5 bases). V was clipped by 6 bases and J by 2 bases, with 11 bases between them. CDR1 and CDR2 from the germline V gene are SNHLY and FYNNEI. This CDR3 region has 13 residues. This CDR3 reads CASRDSRTYEQYF. The DNA for the CDR3 is TGTGCCAGCAGGGACTCCCGGACCTACGAGCAGTACTTC.

This chain uses TRBV5-6 with TRBJ2-2; D perhaps matches TRBD1 (5 bases). The CDR3 sequence is 16 residues long. The V end lost 0 bases, the J end lost 0 bases, and 9 bases lay between the germline ends. The V gene's germline CDR1 is SGHDT and CDR2 YYEEEE. In nucleotides, the CDR3 is TGTGCCAGCAGCTTGGTGAGGACAACGAACACCGGGGAGCTGTTTTTT. Its protein is CASSLVRTTNTGELFF.

The V gene is TRBV25-1, the J gene TRBJ2-7; 7 nucleotides agree with TRBD2. Germline values: CDR1 MGHDK, CDR2 SYGVNS. The CDR3 contains 14 residues. V trimming: 5 bases; J trimming: 0 bases; junction bases outside the gene matches: 4. The CDR3 loop is CASSQSGDSYEQYF. The DNA of the CDR3 is TGTGCCAGCAGTCAAAGCGGGGACTCCTACGAGCAGTACTTC.

J is TRBJ1-2 and V is TRBV28; tentative D call: TRBD1 (6 bases). CDR1 and CDR2 from the germline V gene are MDHEN and SYDVKM. CDR3 length: 16 residues. Between the trimmed V and J ends, which lost 6 bases and 0 bases, there was a span of 17 bases. The CDR3 spells CASRRGGQASNYGYTF. CDR3 coding DNA: TGTGCCAGCAGAAGAGGGGGTCAGGCCTCTAACTATGGCTACACCTTC.